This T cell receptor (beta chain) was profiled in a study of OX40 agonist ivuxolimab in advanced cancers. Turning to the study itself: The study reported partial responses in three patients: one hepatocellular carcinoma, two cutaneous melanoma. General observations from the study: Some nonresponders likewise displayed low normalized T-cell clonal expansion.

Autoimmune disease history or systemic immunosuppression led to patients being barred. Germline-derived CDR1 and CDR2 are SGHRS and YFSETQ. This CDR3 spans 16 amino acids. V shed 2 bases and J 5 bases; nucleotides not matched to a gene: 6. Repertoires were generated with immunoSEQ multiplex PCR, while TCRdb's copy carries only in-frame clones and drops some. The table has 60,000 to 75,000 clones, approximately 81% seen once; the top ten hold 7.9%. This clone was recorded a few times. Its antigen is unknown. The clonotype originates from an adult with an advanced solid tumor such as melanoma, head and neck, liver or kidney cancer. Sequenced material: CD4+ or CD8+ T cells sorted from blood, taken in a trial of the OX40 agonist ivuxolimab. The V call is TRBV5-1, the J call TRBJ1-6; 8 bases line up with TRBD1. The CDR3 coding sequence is TGCGCCAGCAGCTTCTTCAGGGGGCAGGATAATTCACCCCTCCACTTT. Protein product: CASSFFRGQDNSPLHF.